This passage covers 2 T cell receptor beta chains from one sample sequenced in a study of blood T cell repertoires in COVID-19. The repertoire was sequenced with immunoSEQ multiplex PCR; TCRdb's copy has only in-frame clones and lacks some. Of roughly 32,000 clones listed, roughly 93% are singletons. Specimen: peripheral blood. The receptors shown here come from a male donor with active COVID-19.

The CDR3 region is CASSYTTGVGSEAFF. The CDR3, as DNA: TGTGCCAGCAGCTATACGACAGGGGTGGGGTCTGAAGCTTTCTTT. The chain is built from TRBV7-2 and TRBJ1-1; 8 bases agree with TRBD1. The CDR3 is made up of 15 amino acids. Germline V gives CDR1 SGHTA, CDR2 FQGNSA. After removal of 4 bases from V and 6 bases from J, the junction contained 10 bases not matched to a gene.

This rearrangement joins TRBV18 to TRBJ1-2, with TRBD1 matching 9 bases. The junction had 7 bases not matched to a gene; V was cut back by 4 bases and J by 7 bases. The CDR3 extends over 14 amino acids. In germline, CDR1 is KGHSH, CDR2 LQKENI. The CDR3 reads CASSRGQGQGGYTF. In DNA, the CDR3 is TGTGCCAGCTCACGCGGACAGGGGCAGGGTGGCTACACCTTC.